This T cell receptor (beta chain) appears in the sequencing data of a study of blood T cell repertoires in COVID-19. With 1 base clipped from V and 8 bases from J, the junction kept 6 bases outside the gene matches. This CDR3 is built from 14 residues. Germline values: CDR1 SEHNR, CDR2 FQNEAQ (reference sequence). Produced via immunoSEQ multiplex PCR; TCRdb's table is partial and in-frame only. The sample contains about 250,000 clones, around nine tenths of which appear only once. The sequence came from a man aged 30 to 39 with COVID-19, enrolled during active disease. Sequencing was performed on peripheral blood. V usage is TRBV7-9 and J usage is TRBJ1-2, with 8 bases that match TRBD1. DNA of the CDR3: TGTGCCAGCAGCTTAGGGCAGGGGGCGTCCGGCTACACCTTC. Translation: CASSLGQGASGYTF.